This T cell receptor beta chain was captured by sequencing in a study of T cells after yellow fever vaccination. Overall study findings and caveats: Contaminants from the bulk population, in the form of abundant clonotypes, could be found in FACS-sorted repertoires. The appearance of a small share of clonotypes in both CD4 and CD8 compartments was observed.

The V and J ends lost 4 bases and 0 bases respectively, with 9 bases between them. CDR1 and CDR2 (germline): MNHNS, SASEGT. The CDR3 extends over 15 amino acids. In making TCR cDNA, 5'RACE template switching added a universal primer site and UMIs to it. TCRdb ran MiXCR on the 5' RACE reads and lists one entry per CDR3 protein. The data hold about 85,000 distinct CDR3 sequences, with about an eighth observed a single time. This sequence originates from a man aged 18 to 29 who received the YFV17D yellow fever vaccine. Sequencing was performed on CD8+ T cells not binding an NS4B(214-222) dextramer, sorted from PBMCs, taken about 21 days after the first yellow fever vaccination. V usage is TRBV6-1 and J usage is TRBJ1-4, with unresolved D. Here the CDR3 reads CASSGSTATNEKLFF. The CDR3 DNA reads TGTGCCAGCAGTGGGAGCACAGCAACTAATGAAAAACTGTTTTTT.